Listed below are T cell receptor beta chains from one sample, sequenced in a study of CD8 T cells in ankylosing spondylitis. One entry per CDR3 protein, called by TCRdb with MiXCR from the 5' RACE reads. The sample contains about 160,000 distinct CDR3 sequences, 15% to 20% of which appear only once. Sequencing was performed on blood, either unsorted or a sorted T cell fraction (not recorded which). Source of these receptors: a male donor with ankylosing spondylitis or in good health (not recorded which). CDR3s leave out the opening cysteine and the closing phenylalanine or tryptophan. Fields, in order: J gene, V gene, CDR3 protein.

j_call: TRBJ2-7; v_call: TRBV29-1; cdr3_aa: SVNGLAGGPLSEQY
j_call: TRBJ2-7; v_call: TRBV28; cdr3_aa: AISRGRTYEQY
j_call: TRBJ2-1; v_call: TRBV5-6; cdr3_aa: ASSTLAVNNEQF
j_call: TRBJ1-5; v_call: TRBV28; cdr3_aa: ASSRRQVDQPQH
j_call: TRBJ2-7; v_call: TRBV5-5; cdr3_aa: ASSFGLADSREQY
j_call: TRBJ2-3; v_call: TRBV20-1; cdr3_aa: SATPTEYEDSTTDTQY
j_call: TRBJ2-2; v_call: TRBV20-1; cdr3_aa: SGTRGSGELF
j_call: TRBJ1-5; v_call: TRBV6-1; cdr3_aa: ASSSLGGGNQPQH
j_call: TRBJ2-5; v_call: TRBV6-2/TRBV6-3; cdr3_aa: ASSRVGVSELETQY
j_call: TRBJ1-1; v_call: TRBV5-1; cdr3_aa: ASRQTGGNTEAF
j_call: TRBJ2-1; v_call: TRBV5-5; cdr3_aa: ASSFAPYNEQF
j_call: TRBJ1-1; v_call: TRBV2; cdr3_aa: ASSEQGRNTEAF
j_call: TRBJ2-3; v_call: TRBV5-1; cdr3_aa: ASSSTSGRAADTQY
j_call: TRBJ2-7; v_call: TRBV10-3; cdr3_aa: AINAGGSYEQY
j_call: TRBJ2-7; v_call: TRBV10-2; cdr3_aa: ASSASHEQY
j_call: TRBJ2-5; v_call: TRBV9; cdr3_aa: ASSVKSHGTQY
j_call: TRBJ2-2; v_call: TRBV19; cdr3_aa: ASSISARYVTLTGELF
j_call: TRBJ1-5; v_call: TRBV6-1; cdr3_aa: ASSELGFAREYQPQH
j_call: TRBJ1-2; v_call: TRBV12-3/TRBV12-4; cdr3_aa: ASSLDGNYGYT
j_call: TRBJ2-3; v_call: TRBV3-1; cdr3_aa: ASSKNPRTTDTQY
j_call: TRBJ1-5; v_call: TRBV7-9; cdr3_aa: ASSLGVRQPQH
j_call: TRBJ2-3; v_call: TRBV29-1; cdr3_aa: SVAVSGGTDTQY
j_call: TRBJ2-1; v_call: TRBV20-1; cdr3_aa: SARVGDNEQF
j_call: TRBJ2-7; v_call: TRBV20-1; cdr3_aa: SAPPVPISYEQY
j_call: TRBJ1-1; v_call: TRBV7-9; cdr3_aa: SSSLGGQGNTEAF
j_call: TRBJ2-5; v_call: TRBV28; cdr3_aa: ASSTKQGWRETQY
j_call: TRBJ2-2; v_call: TRBV2; cdr3_aa: ASSELQTGELF
j_call: TRBJ2-1; v_call: TRBV10-1; cdr3_aa: ASSGGSPGNEQF
j_call: TRBJ2-7; v_call: TRBV3-1; cdr3_aa: ASSQLPYEQY
j_call: TRBJ2-2; v_call: TRBV6-5; cdr3_aa: ASSYRARAGELF
j_call: TRBJ2-2; v_call: TRBV23-1; cdr3_aa: ASSHGFSGELF
j_call: TRBJ1-1; v_call: TRBV9; cdr3_aa: ASSPPTGMNTEAF
j_call: TRBJ2-7; v_call: TRBV7-2; cdr3_aa: ASSQPGFKEQY
j_call: TRBJ2-4; v_call: TRBV28; cdr3_aa: ASSNTGGRNIQY
j_call: TRBJ2-1; v_call: TRBV20-1; cdr3_aa: SALGFGDEQF
j_call: TRBJ2-3; v_call: TRBV27; cdr3_aa: ASSKYLQGPGTDTQY
j_call: TRBJ2-5; v_call: TRBV12-3/TRBV12-4; cdr3_aa: ASSLAAASGVQETQY
j_call: TRBJ1-2; v_call: TRBV29-1; cdr3_aa: SVEESGQSYGYT
j_call: TRBJ1-5; v_call: TRBV28; cdr3_aa: ASRMAGADSNQPQH
j_call: TRBJ1-5; v_call: TRBV12-3/TRBV12-4; cdr3_aa: ASSLRARNQPQH
j_call: TRBJ2-1; v_call: TRBV5-5; cdr3_aa: ASSFEAESYNEQF
j_call: TRBJ2-1; v_call: TRBV5-1; cdr3_aa: ASSLSHEQF
j_call: TRBJ2-7; v_call: TRBV28; cdr3_aa: ASSGDRAHEQY
j_call: TRBJ2-2; v_call: TRBV10-3; cdr3_aa: AIRGLVGELF
j_call: TRBJ1-6; v_call: TRBV4-1; cdr3_aa: ASSQAGQGRNSPLH
j_call: TRBJ2-2; v_call: TRBV12-3/TRBV12-4; cdr3_aa: ASSAIPAPGELF
j_call: TRBJ2-7; v_call: TRBV20-1; cdr3_aa: SVFGDRGYEQY
j_call: TRBJ2-7; v_call: TRBV5-1; cdr3_aa: ASSSPREEQY
j_call: TRBJ2-7; v_call: TRBV29-1; cdr3_aa: SVDIGSPDEQY
j_call: TRBJ1-6; v_call: TRBV7-6; cdr3_aa: ASSPDGGGSPLH
j_call: TRBJ2-1; v_call: TRBV12-3/TRBV12-4; cdr3_aa: ASSLGLMEQF
j_call: TRBJ1-1; v_call: TRBV28; cdr3_aa: ASSWVGRPEAF